The 29 T cell receptor beta chains below come from one sample, sequenced in a study of blood T cell repertoires in COVID-19. Some clones are missing from TCRdb's copy, which holds only in-frame ones; the method was immunoSEQ multiplex PCR. The sample shows roughly 250,000 clones, 86% of them seen only once. Sequencing was carried out using peripheral blood. Source of these receptors: a woman aged 25 to 39 with COVID-19, enrolled during active disease.

A single count supports this clone. This chain links TRBV29-1 with TRBJ2-1, with TRBD1 as a possible D gene (7 bases). This CDR3 has 15 residues. CDR1 SQVTM and CDR2 ANQGSEA come from the germline V gene. V dropped 2 bases and J dropped 12 bases, with 23 bases sitting between them. CDR3 sequence (DNA): TGCAGCGTTGAACACAGGGGAGGATCCGGGCGTCGGCAGTTCTTC. Amino acids: CSVEHRGGSGRRQFF.

The chain uses TRBV14 and TRBJ1-6; D gene uncertain. The V end lost 3 bases, the J end lost 7 bases, and 13 bases lay between the germline ends. The CDR3 is 15 residues long. CDR1 is SGHDN and CDR2 is FVKESK in the germline V gene. The CDR3 region is CASSHSKAGNSPLHF. CDR3 nucleotide sequence: TGTGCCAGCAGCCACTCTAAGGCGGGGAATTCACCCCTCCACTTT.

The chain recombines TRBV29-1 with TRBJ2-7, with 7 bases aligning to TRBD1. This CDR3 is built from 13 residues. J was trimmed by 3 bases and V by 6 bases; bases with no gene match: 8. Germline V gene sequence: CDR1 SQVTM, CDR2 ANQGSEA. The CDR3 spells CSVTGTAFYEQYF. In nucleotides, the CDR3 is TGCAGCGTCACCGGGACAGCCTTCTACGAGCAGTACTTC.

This rearrangement joins TRBV11-2 to TRBJ2-1; 12 bases map to TRBD2. The CDR3 is made up of 18 amino acids. J lost 7 bases, V lost 5 bases, and 15 bases had no gene match. CDR1 is SGHAT, CDR2 FQNNGV, per germline. In nucleotides, the CDR3 is TGTGCCAGCAGCCGAGGAGGACTAGCGGGGTGGTCGGGTAATGAGCAGTTCTTC. It translates to CASSRGGLAGWSGNEQFF.

The chain has TRBV7-9 and TRBJ1-4; 7 nucleotides align to TRBD1. The CDR3 runs 17 residues. Germline CDR1 and CDR2: SEHNR and FQNEAQ (reference sequence). Trimming took 5 bases from V and 4 from J; bases not matched to a gene: 13. The CDR3, as DNA: TGTGCCAGCAGCCCACCCCCCGGACAGGAGGGTAATGAAAAACTGTTTTTT. Translated, it gives CASSPPPGQEGNEKLFF. The full variable domain, rest sourced from reference TRBV7-9 and TRBJ1-4, is DTGVSQNPRHKITKRGQNVTFRCDPISEHNRLYWYRQTLGQGPEFLTYFQNEAQLEKSRLLSDRFSAERPKGSFSTLEIQRTEQGDSAMYLCASSPPPGQEGNEKLFFGSGTQLSVL.

As concerns this clone: Mismatch with germline at one junction end may stem from a read error. The CDR3: CASSSLTGNAEAFF. The DNA for the CDR3 is TGTGCCAGCAGTTCGTTGACAGGGAACGCTGAAGCTTTCTTT. The rearrangement joins TRBV6-2 or TRBV6-3 to TRBJ1-1; 7 nucleotides align to TRBD1. Germline V lookup: CDR1 MNHEY, CDR2 SVGEGT. The CDR3 is 14 amino acids.

The chain links TRBV27 to TRBJ1-1, with no clear D. The CDR3 has 13 amino acids. The V gene's germline CDR1 is MNHEY and CDR2 SMNVEV (reference sequence). Trimming left V 5 bases short and J 5 bases short, with 12 bases between. CDR3 sequence reads: CASSRRRFTEAFF. CDR3 nucleotides: TGTGCCAGCAGTCGAAGGAGGTTTACTGAAGCTTTCTTT.

This rearrangement joins TRBV2 to TRBJ1-1; 9 bases agree with TRBD1. The ends lost 4 bases at V and 0 bases at J; junction bases unmatched: 12. Per germline, CDR1 SNHLY and CDR2 FYNNEI. The CDR3 length is 18 residues. CDR3 in DNA: TGTGCCAGCAGTGTAGTGGGACAGGGAGGGGGGATGAACACTGAAGCTTTCTTT. Residues: CASSVVGQGGGMNTEAFF.

The CDR3 is CASSQDRGTGALTYGYTF. The CDR3 nucleotides are TGCGCCAGCAGCCAAGATAGGGGGACAGGGGCCCTAACCTATGGCTACACCTTC. This sequence joins TRBV4-1 and TRBJ1-2; 10 positions match TRBD1. The CDR3 is 18 amino acids. V shed 0 bases, J shed 4 bases, and the junction held 11 bases outside the gene matches. Germline CDR1 is MGHRA and CDR2 is YSYEKL.

V usage is TRBV5-4 and J usage is TRBJ1-2; D ambiguous. V lost 4 bases and J 1 base, leaving 8 bases between the germline ends. The CDR3 spans 13 residues. Looked up from germline, CDR1 is SGHNT and CDR2 is YYREEE (reference sequence). CDR3 region: CASSQINNYGYTF. The CDR3 region has the DNA TGTGCCAGCAGCCAGATCAATAACTATGGCTACACCTTC.

This rearrangement joins TRBV7-7 to TRBJ2-5; 10 nucleotides align to TRBD2. The CDR3 has 15 amino acids. The germline CDR1 and CDR2 sequences are SSHAT and FNYEAQ (reference sequence). V trimming: 8 bases; J trimming: 5 bases; junction bases outside the gene matches: 11. Here the CDR3 reads CASGPSGGPRETQYF. Here the CDR3 DNA reads TGTGCCAGCGGCCCTAGCGGGGGTCCGCGGGAGACCCAGTACTTC.

The chain employs TRBV12-5 and TRBJ1-5, with TRBD1 identical over 7 bases. V lost 0 bases, J lost 6 bases, and 17 bases stayed unmatched. Germline CDR1 is LGHNT and CDR2 is FRNRAP. There are 19 residues in the CDR3. Here the CDR3 reads CASGLVRRPDREDGQPQHF. Written as DNA, the CDR3 is TGTGCTAGTGGTTTGGTAAGGCGGCCCGACAGGGAAGATGGTCAGCCCCAGCATTTT.

The V and J genes are TRBV7-9 and TRBJ2-2, with D possibly matching TRBD1 (7 bases). V lost 5 bases and J lost 1, with 14 bases in between. Germline V gives CDR1 SEHNR, CDR2 FQNEAQ (reference sequence). The CDR3 spans 16 residues. CDR3 sequence reads: CASSRDRDLNTGELFF. The CDR3 DNA sequence: TGTGCCAGCAGCCGAGACAGGGACTTGAACACCGGGGAGCTGTTTTTT.

V and J are TRBV27 and TRBJ2-1; TRBD2 matches 8 bases. CDR3 size: 15 residues. V shed 7 bases, J shed 4 bases, and the junction held 9 bases outside the gene matches. Looked up from germline, CDR1 is MNHEY and CDR2 is SMNVEV (reference sequence). As DNA, the CDR3 is TGTGCCAGCACAGAGCGGGGGCCTATGTACAATGAGCAGTTCTTC. This codes for CASTERGPMYNEQFF.

The chain joins TRBV2 to TRBJ1-4, with 7 bases aligning to TRBD1. The V segment lost 8 bases and the J segment 10 bases; nucleotides outside the gene matches: 10. Germline V CDR1 and CDR2: SNHLY, FYNNEI. This CDR3 has 13 residues. The CDR3 sequence is CASGRQGQGKLFF. Here the CDR3 DNA reads TGTGCCAGCGGTCGACAGGGCCAGGGAAAACTGTTTTTT.

This clone appeared once. This chain joins TRBV14 and TRBJ2-5; D gene unclear. The CDR3 is 13 amino acids. The V end lost 9 bases, the J end lost 0 bases, and 11 bases lay between the germline ends. CDR1 and CDR2 from the germline V gene are SGHDN and FVKESK. CDR3 loop: CASKLNYQETQYF. The CDR3 DNA sequence: TGTGCCAGTAAACTCAACTACCAAGAGACCCAGTACTTC.

In its sample, this clone was seen once. The chain links TRBV6-1 to TRBJ1-5, with D perhaps matching TRBD1 (5 bases). The CDR3 has 15 amino acids. V was trimmed by 0 bases and J by 9 bases, leaving 15 bases between them. Germline CDR1 is MNHNS and CDR2 is SASEGT. The CDR3 here is CASSEAGGPLWPQHF. The CDR3, as DNA: TGTGCCAGCAGTGAAGCCGGGGGTCCCCTGTGGCCCCAGCATTTT.

The chain links TRBV11-3 to TRBJ2-3, with D tentatively TRBD2 (6 bases). Trimming took 5 bases from V and 4 from J, leaving 13 bases between them. The length of the CDR3 is 14 residues. Germline-derived CDR1 and CDR2 are SGHNT and YENEEA. CDR3 in amino acids: CASSTDGGADTQYF. CDR3 nucleotides: TGTGCCAGCAGCACAGACGGGGGAGCAGATACGCAGTATTTT.

This chain uses TRBV6-6 with TRBJ2-1; D is perhaps TRBD2 (7 bases). The V end lost 0 bases, the J end lost 9 bases, and 18 bases lay between the germline ends. Germline CDR1 is MNHNY and CDR2 is SVGAGI (reference sequence). CDR3 size: 16 residues. The CDR3 region is CASSYSTVRGPPEQFF. CDR3 sequence (DNA): TGTGCCAGCAGTTACTCGACGGTGCGGGGGCCGCCTGAGCAGTTCTTC.

J is TRBJ1-2 and V is TRBV19, with no clear D. From germline, CDR1 is LNHDA and CDR2 SQIVND (reference sequence). V lost 1 base to trimming and J lost 7 bases, with 7 bases between them. The CDR3 spans 12 residues. The CDR3 loop reads CASSIGLLGYTF. The CDR3 nucleotides read TGTGCCAGTAGTATAGGTCTACTTGGCTACACCTTC.

The V gene is TRBV5-1, the J gene TRBJ1-5; D is possibly TRBD1 (6 bases). This CDR3 is 13 amino acids long. Trimming left V 4 bases short and J 4 bases short, with 9 bases between. Germline V gives CDR1 SGHRS, CDR2 YFSETQ. CDR3 sequence reads: CASSVDRNQPQHF. In DNA, the CDR3 is TGCGCCAGCAGCGTCGACAGGAATCAGCCCCAGCATTTT.

The rearrangement uses TRBV7-9 and TRBJ2-2; D unresolved. This CDR3 spans 12 amino acids. Deletions cut 7 bases from V and 6 bases from J, with 9 bases between. CDR1 is SEHNR, CDR2 FQNEAQ, per germline (reference sequence). CDR3 sequence (DNA): TGTGCCAGCATCCTTACTTCCGGGGAGCTGTTTTTT. This codes for CASILTSGELFF.

Points on this clone: One junction end disagrees with the germline gene, perhaps due to a read error. This chain connects TRBV18 to TRBJ1-3, with a tentative D call TRBD1 (5 bases). The CDR3 extends over 15 amino acids. Germline CDR1 and CDR2: KGHSH and LQKENI. CDR3 protein: CASSPQGNSGNTIYF. The CDR3 DNA follows: TGTGCCAGCTCACCACAGGGGAACTCTGGGAACACCATATATTTT.

The chain couples TRBV24-1 to TRBJ2-3; D perhaps matches TRBD2 (7 bases). V gave up 5 bases and J gave up 0 bases, with 17 bases separating them. From germline, CDR1 is KGHDR and CDR2 SFDVKD. CDR3 size: 17 residues. The CDR3 sequence is CATSASGGRPSTDTQYF. CDR3 nucleotide sequence: TGTGCCACCAGTGCTTCCGGGGGGCGGCCTAGCACAGATACGCAGTATTTT.

The gene calls are TRBV7-6 and TRBJ1-2; 9 bases are a match to TRBD1. This CDR3 comprises 13 residues. Germline CDR1 SGHVS, CDR2 FNYEAQ. J lost 10 bases, V lost 5 bases, and 8 bases had no gene match. DNA for the CDR3: TGTGCCAGCAGCCCCCGGACAGGGGAGGTCTACACCTTC. This encodes CASSPRTGEVYTF.

J is TRBJ1-1 and V is TRBV30; weak D call: TRBD1 (6 bases). The CDR3 has 13 amino acids. Per germline, CDR1 GTSNPN and CDR2 SVGIG (reference sequence). V was trimmed by 7 bases and J by 12 bases, leaving 24 bases between them. CDR3 in amino acids: CALTPQGGDQTFF. DNA of the CDR3: TGTGCCTTGACCCCACAGGGAGGGGATCAGACTTTCTTT.

Points on this clone: The same CDR3 is also encoded by other DNA sequences in this sample. This sequence joins TRBV27 and TRBJ1-5; possible D gene TRBD1, 6 bases. V shed 5 bases and J shed 2 bases, with 10 bases lying between them. Germline-derived CDR1 and CDR2 are MNHEY and SMNVEV (reference sequence). The CDR3 has 14 amino acids. CDR3: CASSLRQGNQPQHF. The CDR3 bases are TGTGCCAGCAGTCTACGACAGGGCAATCAGCCCCAGCATTTT.

The chain carries TRBV11-2 and TRBJ2-1, with 10 bases lining up with TRBD1. The CDR3 totals 13 residues. Looked up from germline, CDR1 is SGHAT and CDR2 is FQNNGV. The V segment lost 4 bases and the J segment 7 bases; nucleotides outside the gene matches: 1. The CDR3 reads CASSSDRGNEQFF. Here the CDR3 DNA reads TGTGCCAGCAGCTCGGACAGGGGGAATGAGCAGTTCTTC.

This chain uses TRBV10-2 with TRBJ2-7; D may be TRBD2 (6 bases). Trimming took 3 bases from V and 0 from J, leaving 9 bases between them. CDR1 and CDR2 from the germline V gene are WSHSY and SAAADI. This CDR3 contains 14 residues. The CDR3 here is CASSELADSYEQYF. DNA for the CDR3: TGCGCCAGCAGTGAATTAGCGGACTCCTACGAGCAGTACTTC.